What follows are 22 T cell receptor beta chains derived from one specimen sequenced in a study of beta chain features in type 1 diabetes. The study, taken as a whole, reports: Among all four CD4+ subsets, Type 1 diabetes patients had TCRB CDR3s that were moderately but significantly shorter.

Antigens for these TCRs are unknown. TCRB transcripts that were expressed got sequenced, as all of the isolated RNA had been reverse transcribed. Sequencing was performed with immunoSEQ multiplex PCR; in TCRdb, only in-frame clones are kept and a portion is missing. The sample shows around 310,000 clones, roughly 14% of them seen only once. The sample taken for sequencing was naive CD4+ T cells from blood. These receptors were taken from a woman between 18 and 29 years old with type 1 diabetes.

The chain couples TRBV7-8 to TRBJ2-7, with D perhaps matching TRBD1 (6 bases). V gave up 6 bases and J gave up 5 bases, with 17 bases separating them. The CDR3 length is 14 residues. Germline V gives CDR1 SGHVS, CDR2 FQNEAQ. CDR3 amino acids: CASSQGSGWNEQYF. The CDR3 DNA sequence: TGTGCCAGCAGTCAGGGGTCGGGGTGGAACGAGCAGTACTTC.

This clone turned up a few times. This chain uses TRBV7-2 with TRBJ2-5, with 8 positions matching TRBD1. With V trimmed by 5 bases and J by 2 bases, 7 bases remained unmatched. The length of the CDR3 is 15 residues. In germline, CDR1 is SGHTA, CDR2 FQGNSA. CDR3 protein: CASSPDRASQETQYF. CDR3 nucleotide sequence: TGTGCCAGCAGCCCGGACAGGGCGTCGCAAGAGACCCAGTACTTC.

The rearrangement uses TRBV11-2 and TRBJ2-2; 13 nucleotides agree with TRBD2. Trimming removed 5 bases from V and 4 bases from J; junction bases left unmatched: 7. Germline CDR1 SGHAT, CDR2 FQNNGV. CDR3 length equals 17 residues. Written as DNA, the CDR3 is TGTGCCAGCAGCCCCGGACTAGCGGGAGTAGTCACCGGGGAGCTGTTTTTT. It translates to CASSPGLAGVVTGELFF.

The chain recombines TRBV11-3 with TRBJ2-1, with 11 bases lining up with TRBD2. V was clipped by 5 bases and J by 7 bases; unmatched bases: 7. Looked up from germline, CDR1 is SGHNT and CDR2 is YENEEA. The CDR3 covers 15 residues. CDR3 protein: CASSQTSGKGNEQFF. CDR3 nucleotides: TGTGCCAGCAGCCAGACTAGCGGGAAAGGGAATGAGCAGTTCTTC. Filled out from reference TRBV11-3 and TRBJ2-1, the complete variable domain reads EAGVVQSPRYKIIEKKQPVAFWCNPISGHNTLYWYLQNLGQGPELLIRYENEEAVDDSQLPKDRFSAERLKGVDSTLKIQPAELGDSAVYLCASSQTSGKGNEQFFGPGTRLTVL.

The chain has TRBV4-1 and TRBJ1-4; weak D call: TRBD1 (6 bases). The CDR3 runs 14 residues. Germline V gene data show CDR1 as MGHRA and CDR2 as YSYEKL. With 4 bases removed from V and 4 bases from J, the gap between germline ends came to 10 bases. The CDR3 region has the DNA TGCGCCAGCAGCCCGGACAGCCGTAATGAAAAACTGTTTTTT. It is translated as CASSPDSRNEKLFF.

In its sample, this clone was seen a few times. The chain is built from TRBV11-2 and TRBJ2-1; 7 bases fit TRBD2. CDR3 length: 15 amino acids. Per the germline V gene, CDR1 is SGHAT and CDR2 is FQNNGV. V lost 6 bases and J lost 7; bases outside the gene matches: 12. For the CDR3, the DNA is TGTGCCAGCAGTTCAGCGGGGCAGGCTGGGAATGAGCAGTTCTTC. Encoded protein: CASSSAGQAGNEQFF.

This rearrangement joins TRBV19 to TRBJ1-1; TRBD1 agrees at 7 bases. This CDR3 region has 13 residues. J gave up 8 bases and V 3 bases, and 6 bases lay outside the gene matches. Germline lookup yields CDR1 LNHDA and CDR2 SQIVND (reference sequence). This CDR3 is CASSMRGPGEAFF. The CDR3 nucleotides read TGTGCCAGTAGTATGAGGGGGCCGGGAGAAGCTTTCTTT.

The rearrangement joins TRBV5-6 to TRBJ2-7; 12 bases are shared with TRBD2. Germline-derived CDR1 and CDR2 are SGHDT and YYEEEE. The CDR3 is 16 amino acids. The ends lost 4 bases at V and 5 bases at J; junction bases unmatched: 10. CDR3 loop: CASSNGLAGKFNEQYF. The CDR3, as DNA: TGTGCCAGCAGCAATGGACTAGCGGGAAAATTCAACGAGCAGTACTTC. Using reference TRBV5-6 and TRBJ2-7 for the parts outside the CDR3, the full variable domain is DAGVTQSPTHLIKTRGQQVTLRCSPKSGHDTVSWYQQALGQGPQFIFQYYEEEERQRGNFPDRFSGHQFPNYSSELNVNALLLGDSALYLCASSNGLAGKFNEQYFGPGTRLTVT.

The J gene is TRBJ2-1, the V gene TRBV18, with 8 bases aligning to TRBD1. V lost 3 bases, J lost 7 bases, and 5 bases stayed unmatched. The CDR3 has 14 residues. Looked up from germline, CDR1 is KGHSH and CDR2 is LQKENI. This chain's CDR3 is CASSPDRAGNEQFF. For the CDR3, the DNA is TGTGCCAGCTCACCGGACAGGGCGGGTAATGAGCAGTTCTTC.

V gene TRBV6-5 combines with J gene TRBJ2-3; D uncertain. V shed 8 bases and J shed 0 bases, with 9 bases lying between them. The CDR3 has 13 amino acids. Germline values: CDR1 MNHEY, CDR2 SVGAGI. The chain's CDR3 is CASGVTSTDTQYF. DNA for the CDR3: TGTGCCAGCGGTGTGACTAGCACAGATACGCAGTATTTT.

This clone has more than one count but fewer than ten. This rearrangement joins TRBV13 to TRBJ2-3; 9 positions match TRBD2. CDR1 and CDR2 (germline): PRHDT, FYEKMQ (reference sequence). Trimming removed 4 bases from V and 5 bases from J; junction bases left unmatched: 19. CDR3 length: 19 residues. The CDR3 DNA reads as TGTGCCAGCAGCTCTTTATATCGGCTAGCGGGAAGAATAGGAGATACGCAGTATTTT. Its protein product is CASSSLYRLAGRIGDTQYF.

The J gene is TRBJ2-3, the V gene TRBV9; TRBD2 might be the D (5 bases). V was shortened by 4 bases and J by 5 bases, with 8 bases between the two germline ends. The germline gives CDR1 SGDLS, CDR2 YYNGEE. The CDR3 consists of 12 residues. The CDR3 sequence: CASSPREDTQYF. CDR3 DNA sequence: TGTGCCAGCAGCCCCCGGGAAGATACGCAGTATTTT. Combining the CDR3 with reference TRBV9 and TRBJ2-3 gives the whole variable domain DSGVTQTPKHLITATGQRVTLRCSPRSGDLSVYWYQQSLDQGLQFLIQYYNGEERAKGNILERFSAQQFPDLHSELNLSSLELGDSALYFCASSPREDTQYFGPGTRLTVL.

The chain recombines TRBV5-5 with TRBJ1-2, with D unclear. CDR3 length: 15 amino acids. The germline V gene has CDR1 SGHKS and CDR2 YYEKEE (reference sequence). Trimming pared 4 bases from V and 2 bases from J, leaving 15 bases between. The CDR3 DNA is TGTGCCAGCAGCCTCAACCCACAGATCAACTATGGCTACACCTTC. Residues: CASSLNPQINYGYTF.

The V gene is TRBV4-3, the J gene TRBJ2-1, with 7 bases fitting TRBD2. Looked up from germline, CDR1 is LGHNA and CDR2 is YSLEER. V shed 3 bases and J 4 bases; nucleotides not matched to a gene: 24. The CDR3 contains 21 residues. The CDR3 DNA follows: TGCGCCAGCAGCCACTCTCTACCCGGGCGGGGTGAGCGGGGAAGGTACAATGAGCAGTTCTTC. Protein sequence: CASSHSLPGRGERGRYNEQFF.

In its sample, this clone was seen a few times. This rearrangement joins TRBV13 to TRBJ1-1, with unresolved D. Between the trimmed V and J ends, which lost 0 bases and 2 bases, there was a span of 4 bases. There are 13 residues in the CDR3. The V gene's germline CDR1 is PRHDT and CDR2 FYEKMQ (reference sequence). CDR3 amino acids: CASSLGGNTEAFF. The CDR3 region has the DNA TGTGCCAGCAGCTTAGGGGGCAACACTGAAGCTTTCTTT.

The rearrangement links TRBV12-5 to TRBJ2-1; 9 nucleotides align to TRBD2. The V and J ends lost 5 bases and 7 bases, in that order; junction bases with no gene match: 9. CDR1 is LGHNT and CDR2 is FRNRAP in the germline V gene. The CDR3 loop spans 15 amino acids. The CDR3 coding sequence is TGTGCTAGTGGTCCCTGGGGCGCGGGGGGGAATGAGCAGTTCTTC. It is translated as CASGPWGAGGNEQFF.

The chain uses TRBV19 and TRBJ1-1; TRBD1 is a possible D gene (6 bases). This CDR3 region has 15 residues. Trimming stripped 0 bases from V and 6 bases from J, with 14 bases between. In germline, CDR1 is LNHDA, CDR2 SQIVND (reference sequence). CDR3 in amino acids: CASSIDWGRGAEAFF. DNA for the CDR3: TGTGCCAGTAGTATAGACTGGGGCAGGGGAGCTGAAGCTTTCTTT.

There are a few counts of this clone. The chain couples TRBV9 to TRBJ2-1, with TRBD2 identical over 7 bases. The V segment lost 4 bases and the J segment 4 bases; nucleotides outside the gene matches: 8. There are 15 residues in the CDR3. Germline values: CDR1 SGDLS, CDR2 YYNGEE. The CDR3: CASSFRLAAYNEQFF. CDR3 in DNA: TGTGCCAGCAGCTTCCGTCTAGCGGCGTACAATGAGCAGTTCTTC.

This sequence joins TRBV28 and TRBJ2-5; 10 nucleotides align to TRBD1. CDR3 size: 13 residues. Germline V gene data show CDR1 as MDHEN and CDR2 as SYDVKM. V gave up 5 bases and J gave up 5 bases; unmatched junction bases: 2. The CDR3, as DNA: TGTGCCAGCAGTCCGGGACAGGGGGAGACCCAGTACTTC. It translates to CASSPGQGETQYF.

The rearrangement uses TRBV19 and TRBJ2-7, with D unresolved. CDR3 size: 12 residues. The V and J ends lost 10 bases and 6 bases respectively, with 16 bases between them. Germline V lookup: CDR1 LNHDA, CDR2 SQIVND (reference sequence). The CDR3 DNA sequence: TGTGCCACCTCTGGAATTGTGGGCGAGCAGTACGTC. Protein sequence: CATSGIVGEQYV.

This clone was observed a handful of times. This rearrangement joins TRBV27 to TRBJ1-5; tentative D call: TRBD1 (5 bases). The CDR3 loop spans 14 amino acids. Germline V gives CDR1 MNHEY, CDR2 SMNVEV (reference sequence). Trimming took off 6 bases at V and 4 bases at J, with 13 bases between the two ends. The CDR3 nucleotides read TGTGCCAGCAGCCGCGACAGCGATAATCAGCCCCAGCATTTT. It codes for CASSRDSDNQPQHF.

The V gene is TRBV30, the J gene TRBJ1-3, with D perhaps matching TRBD1 (5 bases). The ends were cut back, 2 bases at V and 4 bases at J, with 9 bases in the middle. Germline V gene lookup returns CDR1 GTSNPN and CDR2 SVGIG (reference sequence). The CDR3 runs to 13 residues. The CDR3 sequence: CAWSQGAGNTIYF. The CDR3 nucleotides are TGTGCCTGGAGTCAAGGGGCCGGAAACACCATATATTTT.